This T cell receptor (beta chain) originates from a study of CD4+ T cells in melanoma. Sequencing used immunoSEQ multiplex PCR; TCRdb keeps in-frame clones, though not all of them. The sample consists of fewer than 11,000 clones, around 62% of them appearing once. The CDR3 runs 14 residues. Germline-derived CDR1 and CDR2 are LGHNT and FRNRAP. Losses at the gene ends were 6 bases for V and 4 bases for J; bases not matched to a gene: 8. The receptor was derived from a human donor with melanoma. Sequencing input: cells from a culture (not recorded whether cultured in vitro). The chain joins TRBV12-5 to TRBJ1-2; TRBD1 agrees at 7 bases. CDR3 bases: TGTGCTAGTGGGACCGACAGGGAGATCTATGGCTACACCTTC. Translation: CASGTDREIYGYTF.